The present entry profiles one T cell receptor (beta chain) with its context. Its specificity is not known. Preparing the TCRbeta library involved the use of unique molecular identifiers. In TCRdb, the PCR reads were re-called with MiXCR into one record per CDR3 protein. The table has 580,000 or so distinct CDR3 sequences, approximately 22% seen once. This CDR3 has 14 amino acids. CDR1 and CDR2 (germline): DFQATT, SNEGSKA (reference sequence). With V trimmed by 3 bases and J by 3 bases, 3 bases remained unmatched. The data stem from a study of T-cell reconstitution after alpha-beta-depleted transplantation in children. Notes on the study in general: Reportedly, alpha-beta T cells present about two months post-transplant originated from several hundred expanded clones of graft origin.

This material consisted of PBMCs, mostly from graft donor cells, taken 360 days after TCRalphabeta/CD19-depleted stem cell transplant. The gene calls are TRBV20-1 and TRBJ1-5, with 9 bases matching TRBD1. This clonotype was obtained from a boy under two years old who had a stem cell transplant for acute myeloid leukemia, so the T cells may come from the graft donor. The CDR3 coding sequence is TGCAGTGCTAGCGGGACAGGGATCAATCAGCCCCAGCATTTT. Its translation: CSASGTGINQPQHF.